These 13 T cell receptor beta chains came from one sample sequenced in a study of blood T cell repertoires in COVID-19. Generated by immunoSEQ multiplex PCR, the TCRdb table keeps only in-frame clones and is missing some. The sample carries about 110,000 clones, approximately 81% recorded once. The sequencing sample was made of peripheral blood. These receptor sequences come from a man aged 50 to 59 with acute or convalescent COVID-19.

The chain's CDR3 is CAWSAYGGERNYGYTF. The CDR3 DNA is TGTGCCTGGAGTGCCTACGGGGGGGAGAGAAACTATGGCTACACCTTC. The rearrangement uses TRBV30 and TRBJ1-2, with D possibly TRBD1 on 5 matching bases. Trimming pared 1 base from V and 2 bases from J, leaving 17 bases between. Germline V gene lookup returns CDR1 GTSNPN and CDR2 SVGIG (reference sequence). This CDR3 contains 16 residues.

As for this clone: This same CDR3 is encoded by further DNA sequences in the sample. The gene calls are TRBV19 and TRBJ1-6; the match to TRBD1 covers 9 bases. The CDR3 loop spans 16 amino acids. J was trimmed by 5 bases and V by 5 bases; bases with no gene match: 7. In germline, CDR1 is LNHDA, CDR2 SQIVND (reference sequence). Here the CDR3 DNA reads TGTGCCAGTAGTCCACGGACAGGGGAAAATAATTCACCCCTCCACTTT. It codes for CASSPRTGENNSPLHF.

This chain links TRBV10-3 with TRBJ1-2, with D perhaps matching TRBD1 (5 bases). The CDR3 has 15 residues. In germline, CDR1 is ENHRY, CDR2 SYGVKD. Trimming cost V 3 bases and J 2 bases, with 13 bases left between them. CDR3 amino acids: CAISEAGTDNYGYTF. DNA for the CDR3: TGTGCCATCAGTGAAGCAGGGACTGACAACTATGGCTACACCTTC.

This clone occurred a few times. V usage is TRBV5-1 and J usage is TRBJ1-3; TRBD1 matches 9 bases. This CDR3 has 17 residues. The germline CDR1 and CDR2 sequences are SGHRS and YFSETQ. The V and J ends lost 4 bases and 0 bases, in that order; junction bases with no gene match: 8. The DNA of the CDR3 is TGCGCCAGCAGCACGGGACAGGGAGCACCCTCTGGAAACACCATATATTTT. Its translation is CASSTGQGAPSGNTIYF.

V gene TRBV7-6 combines with J gene TRBJ2-3; TRBD2 agrees at 8 bases. After removal of 3 bases from V and 3 bases from J, the junction contained 14 bases not matched to a gene. The CDR3 is 18 amino acids. CDR1 is SGHVS, CDR2 FNYEAQ, per germline. The CDR3: CASSFQPTGGAGTDTQYF. CDR3 nucleotide sequence: TGTGCCAGCAGCTTTCAGCCAACCGGGGGGGCGGGAACAGATACGCAGTATTTT.

This rearrangement joins TRBV6-6 to TRBJ2-1; 9 bases map to TRBD1. V lost 5 bases to trimming and J lost 8 bases; unmatched junction nucleotides: 7. Germline loops: CDR1 MNHNY, CDR2 SVGAGI (reference sequence). The length of the CDR3 is 14 residues. The CDR3 DNA sequence: TGTGCCAGCAGTACCACCCGGGACAGGGATGAGCAGTTCTTC. This sequence encodes CASSTTRDRDEQFF.

A note on this clone: Other nucleotide sequences in the sample specify the same CDR3. V gene TRBV12-3 or TRBV12-4 combines with J gene TRBJ2-5, with D possibly TRBD2 on 6 matching bases. Trimming took off 3 bases at V and 3 bases at J, with 8 bases between the two ends. The CDR3 covers 13 residues. Here the CDR3 reads CASSFGGEETQYF. CDR3 nucleotides: TGTGCCAGCAGTTTTGGCGGGGAAGAGACCCAGTACTTC.

The rearrangement links TRBV19 to TRBJ1-5; D call uncertain. The CDR3 spans 15 residues. With 1 base removed from V and 6 bases from J, the gap between germline ends came to 13 bases. Germline V gene sequence: CDR1 LNHDA, CDR2 SQIVND (reference sequence). The CDR3 DNA reads as TGTGCCAGTAGTATAGCACGGGAATTGGGTCAGCCCCAGCATTTT. This gives the protein CASSIARELGQPQHF.

The chain couples TRBV7-8 to TRBJ2-7, with D possibly matching TRBD2 (6 bases). There are 16 residues in the CDR3. Trimming pared 5 bases from V and 3 bases from J, leaving 20 bases between. From germline, CDR1 is SGHVS and CDR2 FQNEAQ. The CDR3 sequence is CASSRAGTGRDYEQYF. CDR3 coding DNA: TGTGCCAGCAGCCGGGCTGGGACCGGGCGGGACTACGAGCAGTACTTC. Looking up the rest from reference TRBV7-8 and TRBJ2-7 gives the full variable domain: GAGVSQSPRYKVAKRGQDVALRCDPISGHVSLFWYQQALGQGPEFLTYFQNEAQLDKSGLPSDRFFAERPEGSVSTLKIQRTQQEDSAVYLCASSRAGTGRDYEQYFGPGTRLTVT.

This clone was observed a few times. This rearrangement joins TRBV7-9 to TRBJ2-7; TRBD2 matches at 7 bases. V lost 5 bases, J lost 3 bases, and 7 bases stayed unmatched. Germline lookup yields CDR1 SEHNR and CDR2 FQNEAQ (reference sequence). The CDR3 is 14 amino acids. DNA of the CDR3: TGTGCCAGCAGCCCTAGCGGCCACCACTACGAGCAGTACTTC. The encoded protein is CASSPSGHHYEQYF.

The chain combines TRBV2 with TRBJ1-1, with D hard to call. The CDR3 loop spans 13 amino acids. The germline V gene encodes CDR1 SNHLY and CDR2 FYNNEI. V gave up 4 bases and J gave up 6 bases, with 12 bases separating them. The CDR3 region has the DNA TGTGCCAGCAGTGTACGGGGTGTGGCTGAAGCTTTCTTT. This codes for CASSVRGVAEAFF.

This chain connects TRBV28 to TRBJ1-3, with a tentative D call TRBD1 (5 bases). The CDR3 totals 14 residues. The germline CDR1 and CDR2 sequences are MDHEN and SYDVKM. V lost 6 bases and J lost 4, with 13 bases in between. The CDR3 is CASSEGLPGNTIYF. The CDR3 DNA follows: TGTGCCAGCAGCGAGGGACTACCGGGAAACACCATATATTTT. Complete variable domain (other parts from reference TRBV28 and TRBJ1-3): DVKVTQSSRYLVKRTGEKVFLECVQDMDHENMFWYRQDPGLGLRLIYFSYDVKMKEKGDIPEGYSVSREKKERFSLILESASTNQTSMYLCASSEGLPGNTIYFGEGSWLTVV.

The gene calls are TRBV11-2 and TRBJ1-1, with unresolved D. This CDR3 is built from 12 residues. With 0 bases removed from V and 10 bases from J, the gap between germline ends came to 9 bases. Germline CDR1 reads SGHAT; CDR2 reads FQNNGV. CDR3 DNA sequence: TGTGCCAGCAGCTTAGATTGGGCGGGAGCTTTCTTT. Translating it yields CASSLDWAGAFF.